This T cell receptor (beta chain) was captured in a study of shared clonotypes between healthy human individuals. Study as a whole: Those who served as donors were a couple of women and three men between the ages of 18 and 49. Per donor, CD8 memory used one plate, CD8 naive used two, CD4 memory used three and CD4 naive used three.

Trimming at V came to 4 bases and at J to 4 bases, leaving 14 bases not matched to a gene. Germline V gene sequence: CDR1 MNHNS, CDR2 SASEGT. This CDR3 is 17 amino acids long. Produced via immunoSEQ multiplex PCR; TCRdb's table is partial and in-frame only. The sample records some 2,500,000 clones, 93% being singletons. This clone was detected once. Its antigen is not identified. General study points: With a handful of donors compared, around 4.7% of naive CD4 clonotypes were shared. Sampling covered blood only; tissue repertoires likely differ.

This chain links TRBV6-1 with TRBJ1-1, with TRBD1 identical over 8 bases. The sample comprised naive CD4+ T cells from PBMCs. Stated subset: CD45RA+ positively selected. This sequence originates from a man younger than 35 in good health. Some clones in this sample may be carry-over from other donors' samples. CDR3 loop: CASSGGQAPDGGTEAFF. CDR3 DNA: TGTGCCAGCAGTGGGGGACAGGCCCCAGACGGGGGCACTGAAGCTTTCTTT.